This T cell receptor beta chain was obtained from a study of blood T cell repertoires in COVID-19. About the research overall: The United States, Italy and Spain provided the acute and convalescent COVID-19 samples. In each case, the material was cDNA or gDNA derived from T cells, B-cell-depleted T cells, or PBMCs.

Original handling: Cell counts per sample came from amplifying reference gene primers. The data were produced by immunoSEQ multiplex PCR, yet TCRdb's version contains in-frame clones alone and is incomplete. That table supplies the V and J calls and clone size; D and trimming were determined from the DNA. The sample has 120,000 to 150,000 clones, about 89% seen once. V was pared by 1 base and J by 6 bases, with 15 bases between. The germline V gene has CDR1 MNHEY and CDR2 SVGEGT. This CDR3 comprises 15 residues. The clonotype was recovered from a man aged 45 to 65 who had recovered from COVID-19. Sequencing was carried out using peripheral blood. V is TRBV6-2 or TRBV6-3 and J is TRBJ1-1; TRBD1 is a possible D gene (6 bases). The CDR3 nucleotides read TGTGCCAGCAGTTACTGGCGGGGGCAGGGCGCTGAAGCTTTCTTT. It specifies CASSYWRGQGAEAFF.